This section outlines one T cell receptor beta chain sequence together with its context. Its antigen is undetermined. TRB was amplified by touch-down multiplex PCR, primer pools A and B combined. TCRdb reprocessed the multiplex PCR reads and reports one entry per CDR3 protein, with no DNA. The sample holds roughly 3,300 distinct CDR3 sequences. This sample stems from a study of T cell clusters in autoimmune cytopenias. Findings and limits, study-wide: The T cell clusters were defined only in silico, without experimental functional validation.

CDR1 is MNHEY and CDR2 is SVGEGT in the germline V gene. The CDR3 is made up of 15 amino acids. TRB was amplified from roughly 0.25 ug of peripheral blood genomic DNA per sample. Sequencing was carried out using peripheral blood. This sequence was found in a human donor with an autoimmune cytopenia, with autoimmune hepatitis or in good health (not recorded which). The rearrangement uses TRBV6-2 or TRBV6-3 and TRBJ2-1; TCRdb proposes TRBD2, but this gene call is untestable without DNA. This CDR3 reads CASSPQTNSYNEQFF.